These T cell receptor beta chains were read from a single sample in a study of shared clonotypes between healthy human individuals. This table comes from immunoSEQ multiplex PCR, and its TCRdb copy is limited to in-frame clones, with some not included. The sample lists some 980,000 clones, about 80% seen once, with about 1.5% in the top ten. The sequenced material came from memory CD4+ T cells sorted from blood. These receptors were taken from a man between 18 and 35 years old in good health. The CDR3 runs from the conserved cysteine through the conserved F or W. A D gene is named only where the DNA matches it firmly. Not all rows give a size; the values are once, few, many and, for expanded clones, a class.

TRBV7-2	NA	NA	TRBJ1-5	CASSLGSNSNQPQHF	TGTGCCAGCAGCTTAGGCAGCAATAGCAATCAGCCCCAGCATTTT
TRBV7-7	NA	NA	TRBJ2-2	CASSLGRTGELFF	TGTGCTAGCAGCCTGGGGAGGACCGGGGAGCTGTTTTTT
TRBV5-6	TRBD1	NA	TRBJ2-5	CASSPDRSQETQYF	TGTGCCAGCAGCCCGGACAGGAGCCAAGAGACCCAGTACTTC
TRBV5-1	TRBD1	NA	TRBJ2-1	CASSVDGTGVYNEQFF	TGCGCCAGCAGCGTGGATGGGACAGGGGTTTACAATGAGCAGTTCTTC
TRBV11-3	NA	NA	TRBJ2-7	CASSQAHGDFYEQYF	TGTGCCAGCAGCCAGGCCCATGGGGATTTCTACGAGCAGTACTTC
TRBV10-3	TRBD2	NA	TRBJ2-2	CAVSTSGRAGELFF	TGTGCCGTGTCAACTAGCGGGAGGGCCGGGGAGCTGTTTTTT
TRBV4-2	NA	few	TRBJ2-5	CASSQSEGETQYF	TGTGCCAGCAGCCAATCGGAGGGGGAGACCCAGTACTTC
TRBV7-2	NA	NA	TRBJ2-1	CASSLFTGRNEQFF	TGTGCCAGCAGCTTATTCACAGGGCGCAATGAGCAGTTCTTC
TRBV11-2	NA	NA	TRBJ1-6	CASSLGPSYNSPLHF	TGTGCCAGCAGCTTAGGACCGTCCTATAATTCACCCCTCCACTTT
TRBV5-1	TRBD1	many	TRBJ1-1	CASSQSGGTEAFF	TGCGCCAGCAGCCAATCAGGGGGCACTGAAGCTTTCTTT
TRBV23-1	NA	NA	TRBJ1-4	CASSRDLGEKLFF	TGCGCCAGCAGTCGCGACTTAGGTGAAAAACTGTTTTTT
TRBV7-6	NA	NA	TRBJ2-7	CASSPEQGYYEQYF	TGTGCCAGCAGCCCGGAGCAGGGCTACTACGAGCAGTACTTC
TRBV2	TRBD2	NA	TRBJ2-2	CASSVTSGATGELFF	TGTGCCAGCAGCGTAACTAGCGGGGCCACCGGGGAGCTGTTTTTT
TRBV19	NA	NA	TRBJ1-3	CASSMQGPGNTIYF	TGTGCCAGTAGTATGCAGGGACCTGGAAACACCATATATTTT
TRBV6-1	NA	NA	TRBJ1-5	CATRGHGQEVPQHF	TGTGCCACCCGCGGTCACGGTCAAGAGGTGCCCCAGCATTTT
TRBV7-7	NA	NA	TRBJ2-3	CASSPAPGGGGPDTQYF	TGTGCTAGCAGCCCAGCCCCAGGGGGGGGAGGCCCAGATACGCAGTATTTT
TRBV5-1	NA	NA	TRBJ2-2	CASSLFTGFSNTGELFF	TGCGCCAGCAGCTTGTTTACAGGGTTTTCGAACACCGGGGAGCTGTTTTTT
TRBV28	NA	many	TRBJ1-1	CASSSFLNTEAFF	TGTGCCAGCAGTTCTTTTTTGAACACTGAAGCTTTCTTT
TRBV7-2	TRBD1	NA	TRBJ1-6	CASSLGVPGQGNSPLHF	TGTGCCAGCAGCTTAGGCGTTCCCGGACAGGGAAACTCACCCCTCCACTTT
TRBV5-3	TRBD1	NA	TRBJ1-6	CARSAGTERWGWNSPLHF	TGTGCCAGAAGCGCAGGGACAGAGCGTTGGGGGTGGAATTCACCCCTCCACTTT
TRBV27	TRBD1	NA	TRBJ2-1	CASSLMGQGFNEQFF	TGTGCCAGCAGTTTAATGGGACAGGGGTTCAATGAGCAGTTCTTC
TRBV2	NA	NA	TRBJ2-7	CASSAVWGEQYF	TGTGCCAGCAGTGCTGTCTGGGGCGAGCAGTACTTC
TRBV6-1	NA	NA	TRBJ1-5	CASSESIWEGSNQPQHF	TGTGCCAGCAGTGAAAGTATTTGGGAGGGATCAAATCAGCCCCAGCATTTT